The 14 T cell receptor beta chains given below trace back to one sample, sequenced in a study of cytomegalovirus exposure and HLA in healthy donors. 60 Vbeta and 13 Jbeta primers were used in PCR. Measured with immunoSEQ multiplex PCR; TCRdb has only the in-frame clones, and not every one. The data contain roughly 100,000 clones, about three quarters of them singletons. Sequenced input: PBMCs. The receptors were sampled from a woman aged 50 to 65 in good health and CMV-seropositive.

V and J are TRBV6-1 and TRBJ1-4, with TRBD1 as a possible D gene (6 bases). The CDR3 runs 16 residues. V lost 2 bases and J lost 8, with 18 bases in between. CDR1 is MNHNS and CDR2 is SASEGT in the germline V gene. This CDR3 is CASSEWGGQGREKLFF. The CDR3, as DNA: TGTGCCAGCAGTGAATGGGGAGGGCAGGGGAGGGAAAAACTGTTTTTT.

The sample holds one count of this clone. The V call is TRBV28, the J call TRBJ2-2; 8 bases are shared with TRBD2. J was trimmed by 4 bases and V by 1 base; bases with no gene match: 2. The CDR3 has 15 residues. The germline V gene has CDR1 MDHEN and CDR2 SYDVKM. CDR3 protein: CASSLSRGGTGELFF. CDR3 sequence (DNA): TGTGCCAGCAGTTTATCCCGGGGGGGCACCGGGGAGCTGTTTTTT.

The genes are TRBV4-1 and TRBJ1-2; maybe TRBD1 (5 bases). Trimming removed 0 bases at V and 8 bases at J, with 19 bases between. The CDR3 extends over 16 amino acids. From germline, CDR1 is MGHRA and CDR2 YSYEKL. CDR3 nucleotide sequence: TGCGCCAGCAGCCAAGAAGACGCTGTGGGGAAGGGGGGCTACACCTTC. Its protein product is CASSQEDAVGKGGYTF.

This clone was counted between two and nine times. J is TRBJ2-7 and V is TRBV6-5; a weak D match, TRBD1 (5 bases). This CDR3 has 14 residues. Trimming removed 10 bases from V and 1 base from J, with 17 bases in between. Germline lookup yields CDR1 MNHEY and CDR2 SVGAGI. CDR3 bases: TGTGCCACCCGAGGCAGGGTAGAATCCTACGAGCAGTACTTC. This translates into CATRGRVESYEQYF.

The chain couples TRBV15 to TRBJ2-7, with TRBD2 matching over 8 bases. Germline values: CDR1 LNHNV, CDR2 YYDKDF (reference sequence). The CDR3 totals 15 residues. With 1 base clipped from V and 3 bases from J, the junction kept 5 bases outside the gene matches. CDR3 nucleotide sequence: TGTGCCACCAGCAGAGGGGGAGCGGGGGTCTACGAGCAGTACTTC. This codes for CATSRGGAGVYEQYF.

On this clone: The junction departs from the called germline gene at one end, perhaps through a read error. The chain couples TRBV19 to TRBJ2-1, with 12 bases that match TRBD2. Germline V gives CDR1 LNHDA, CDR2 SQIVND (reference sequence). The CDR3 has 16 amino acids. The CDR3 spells CAISKTSGGQYNEQFF. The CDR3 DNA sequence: TGTGCCATTAGTAAGACTAGCGGGGGCCAGTACAATGAGCAGTTCTTC.

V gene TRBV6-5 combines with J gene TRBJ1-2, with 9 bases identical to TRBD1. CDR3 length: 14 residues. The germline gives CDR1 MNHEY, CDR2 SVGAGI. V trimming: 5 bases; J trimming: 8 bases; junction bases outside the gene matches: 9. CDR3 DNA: TGTGCCAGCAGTCCATGGGACAGGGCTGACGGCTACACCTTC. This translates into CASSPWDRADGYTF.

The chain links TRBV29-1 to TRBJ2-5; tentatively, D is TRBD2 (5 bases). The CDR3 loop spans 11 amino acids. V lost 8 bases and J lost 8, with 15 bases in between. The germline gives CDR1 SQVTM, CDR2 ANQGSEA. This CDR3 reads CSYRLGETQYF. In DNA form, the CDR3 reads TGCAGCTACCGGCTCGGGGAAACCCAGTACTTC.

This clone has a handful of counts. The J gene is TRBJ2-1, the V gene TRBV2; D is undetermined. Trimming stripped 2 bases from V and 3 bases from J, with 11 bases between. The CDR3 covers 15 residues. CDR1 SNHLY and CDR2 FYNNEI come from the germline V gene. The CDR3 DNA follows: TGTGCCAGCAGTGAACAAGCCCCTAACTACAATGAGCAGTTCTTC. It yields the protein CASSEQAPNYNEQFF. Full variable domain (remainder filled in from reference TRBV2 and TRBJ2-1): EPEVTQTPSHQVTQMGQEVILRCVPISNHLYFYWYRQILGQKVEFLVSFYNNEISEKSEIFDDQFSVERPDGSNFTLKIRSTKLEDSAMYFCASSEQAPNYNEQFFGPGTRLTVL.

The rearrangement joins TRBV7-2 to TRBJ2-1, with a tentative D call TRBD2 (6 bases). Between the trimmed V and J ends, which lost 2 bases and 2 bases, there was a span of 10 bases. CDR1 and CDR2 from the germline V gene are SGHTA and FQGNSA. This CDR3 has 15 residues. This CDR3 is CASSLSGGTYNEQFF. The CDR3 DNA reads TGTGCCAGCAGCTTATCCGGGGGAACCTACAATGAGCAGTTCTTC.

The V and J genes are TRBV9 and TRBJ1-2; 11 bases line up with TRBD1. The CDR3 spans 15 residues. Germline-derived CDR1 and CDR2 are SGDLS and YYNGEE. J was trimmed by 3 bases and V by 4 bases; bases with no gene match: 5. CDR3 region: CASSTGQGAHYGYTF. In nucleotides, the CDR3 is TGTGCCAGCAGCACCGGACAGGGGGCCCACTATGGCTACACCTTC.

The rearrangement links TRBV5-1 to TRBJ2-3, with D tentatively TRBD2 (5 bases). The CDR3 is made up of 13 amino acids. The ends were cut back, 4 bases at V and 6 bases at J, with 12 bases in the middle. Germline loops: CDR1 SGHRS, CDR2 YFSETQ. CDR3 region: CASSPEVGDTQYF. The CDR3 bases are TGCGCCAGCAGCCCGGAGGTCGGGGATACGCAGTATTTT.

The CDR3 sequence is CASSPRQEVNEKLFF. CDR3 in DNA: TGCGCCAGCAGCCCCCGACAGGAGGTTAATGAAAAACTGTTTTTT. The chain couples TRBV5-1 to TRBJ1-4; TRBD1 might be the D (6 bases). The CDR3 runs 15 residues. Looked up from germline, CDR1 is SGHRS and CDR2 is YFSETQ. Between the trimmed V and J ends, which lost 4 bases and 4 bases, there was a span of 14 bases.

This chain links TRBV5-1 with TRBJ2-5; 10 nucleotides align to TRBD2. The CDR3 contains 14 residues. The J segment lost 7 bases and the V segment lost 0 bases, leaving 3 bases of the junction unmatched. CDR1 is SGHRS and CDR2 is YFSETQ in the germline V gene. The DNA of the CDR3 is TGCGCCAGCAGCTTGGGACTAGCGGGCGGGACCCAGTACTTC. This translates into CASSLGLAGGTQYF. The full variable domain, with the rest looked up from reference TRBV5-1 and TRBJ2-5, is KAGVTQTPRYLIKTRGQQVTLSCSPISGHRSVSWYQQTPGQGLQFLFEYFSETQRNKGNFPGRFSGRQFSNSRSEMNVSTLELGDSALYLCASSLGLAGGTQYFGPGTRLLVL.